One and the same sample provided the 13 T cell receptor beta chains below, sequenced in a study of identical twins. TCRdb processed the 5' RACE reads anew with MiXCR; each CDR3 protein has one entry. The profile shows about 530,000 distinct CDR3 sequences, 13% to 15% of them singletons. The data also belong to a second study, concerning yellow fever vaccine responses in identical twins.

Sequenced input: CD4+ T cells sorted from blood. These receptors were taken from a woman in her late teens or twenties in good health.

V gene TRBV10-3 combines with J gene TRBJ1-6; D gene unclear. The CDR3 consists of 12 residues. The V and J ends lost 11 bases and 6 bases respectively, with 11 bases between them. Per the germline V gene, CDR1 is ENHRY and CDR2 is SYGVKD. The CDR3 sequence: CAAWAGNSPLHF. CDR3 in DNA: TGTGCCGCCTGGGCGGGTAATTCACCCCTCCACTTT.

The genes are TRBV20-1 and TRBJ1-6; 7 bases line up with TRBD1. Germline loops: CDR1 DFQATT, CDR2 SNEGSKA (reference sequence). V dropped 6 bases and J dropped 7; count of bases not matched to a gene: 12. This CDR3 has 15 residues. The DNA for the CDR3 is TGCAGTGCCAATGACAGGGAAGTTACCAATTCACCCCTCCACTTT. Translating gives CSANDREVTNSPLHF.

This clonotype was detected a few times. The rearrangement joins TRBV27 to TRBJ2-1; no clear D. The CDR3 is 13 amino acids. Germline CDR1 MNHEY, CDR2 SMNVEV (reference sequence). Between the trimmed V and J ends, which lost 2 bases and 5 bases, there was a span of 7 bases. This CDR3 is CASSLRRNNEQFF. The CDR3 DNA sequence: TGTGCCAGCAGTTTAAGACGGAACAATGAGCAGTTCTTC.

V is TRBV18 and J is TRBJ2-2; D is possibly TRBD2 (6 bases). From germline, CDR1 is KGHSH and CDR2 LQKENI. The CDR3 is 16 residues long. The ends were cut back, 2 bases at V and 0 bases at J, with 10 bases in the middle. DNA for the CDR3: TGTGCCAGCTCACCAACCGGGACTTCGAACACCGGGGAGCTGTTTTTT. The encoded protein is CASSPTGTSNTGELFF.

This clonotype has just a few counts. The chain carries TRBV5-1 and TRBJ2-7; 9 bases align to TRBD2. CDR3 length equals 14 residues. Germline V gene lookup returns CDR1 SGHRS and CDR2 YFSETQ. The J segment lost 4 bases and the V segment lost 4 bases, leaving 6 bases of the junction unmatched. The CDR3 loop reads CASSKGLARYEQYF. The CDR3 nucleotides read TGCGCCAGCAGCAAAGGACTAGCGAGGTACGAGCAGTACTTC.

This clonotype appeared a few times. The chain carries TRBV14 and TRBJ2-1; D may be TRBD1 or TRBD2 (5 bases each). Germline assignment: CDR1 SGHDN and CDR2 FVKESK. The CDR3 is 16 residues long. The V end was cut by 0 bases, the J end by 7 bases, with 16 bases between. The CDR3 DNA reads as TGTGCCAGCAGCCAAGATTTGGGACCGATTAGGAATGAGCAGTTCTTC. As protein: CASSQDLGPIRNEQFF. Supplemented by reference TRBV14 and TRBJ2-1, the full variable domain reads EAGVTQFPSHSVIEKGQTVTLRCDPISGHDNLYWYRRVMGKEIKFLLHFVKESKQDESGMPNNRFLAERTGGTYSTLKVQPAELEDSGVYFCASSQDLGPIRNEQFFGPGTRLTVL.

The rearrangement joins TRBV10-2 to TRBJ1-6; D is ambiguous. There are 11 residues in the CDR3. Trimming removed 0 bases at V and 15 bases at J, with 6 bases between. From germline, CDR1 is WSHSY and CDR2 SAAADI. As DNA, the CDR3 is TGCGCCAGCAGTGAGTCGAGGTACCTCCACTTT. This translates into CASSESRYLHF.

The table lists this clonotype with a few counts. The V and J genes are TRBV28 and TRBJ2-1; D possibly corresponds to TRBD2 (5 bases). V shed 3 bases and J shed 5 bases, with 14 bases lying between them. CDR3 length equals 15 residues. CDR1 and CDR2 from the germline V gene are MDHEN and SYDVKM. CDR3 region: CASSFSGSRNNEQFF. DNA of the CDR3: TGTGCCAGCAGTTTTAGTGGGAGTAGAAACAATGAGCAGTTCTTC.

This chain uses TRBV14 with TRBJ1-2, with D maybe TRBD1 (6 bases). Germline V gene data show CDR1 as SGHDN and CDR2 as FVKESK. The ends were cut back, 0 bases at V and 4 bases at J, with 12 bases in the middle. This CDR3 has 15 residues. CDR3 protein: CASSQDGGLGYGYTF. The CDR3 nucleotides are TGTGCCAGCAGCCAAGATGGGGGGCTCGGCTATGGCTACACCTTC. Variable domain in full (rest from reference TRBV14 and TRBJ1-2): EAGVTQFPSHSVIEKGQTVTLRCDPISGHDNLYWYRRVMGKEIKFLLHFVKESKQDESGMPNNRFLAERTGGTYSTLKVQPAELEDSGVYFCASSQDGGLGYGYTFGSGTRLTVV.

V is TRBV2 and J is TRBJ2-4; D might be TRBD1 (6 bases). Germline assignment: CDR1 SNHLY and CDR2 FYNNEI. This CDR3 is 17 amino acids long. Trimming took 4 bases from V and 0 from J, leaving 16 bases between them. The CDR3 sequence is CASSGEQGITAKNIQYF. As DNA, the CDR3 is TGTGCCAGCAGTGGAGAGCAGGGGATAACAGCCAAAAACATTCAGTACTTC. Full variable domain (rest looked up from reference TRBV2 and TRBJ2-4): EPEVTQTPSHQVTQMGQEVILRCVPISNHLYFYWYRQILGQKVEFLVSFYNNEISEKSEIFDDQFSVERPDGSNFTLKIRSTKLEDSAMYFCASSGEQGITAKNIQYFGAGTRLSVL.

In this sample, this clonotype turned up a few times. In DNA, the CDR3 is TGCGCCAGCAGCCAAGTGTCACTAGCGGGGGGTTCCTATACGCAGTATTTT. It encodes CASSQVSLAGGSYTQYF. The chain couples TRBV4-1 to TRBJ2-3; 12 nucleotides line up with TRBD2. CDR1 and CDR2 (germline): MGHRA, YSYEKL. This CDR3 has 17 residues. V shed 1 base, J shed 7 bases, and the junction held 9 bases outside the gene matches.

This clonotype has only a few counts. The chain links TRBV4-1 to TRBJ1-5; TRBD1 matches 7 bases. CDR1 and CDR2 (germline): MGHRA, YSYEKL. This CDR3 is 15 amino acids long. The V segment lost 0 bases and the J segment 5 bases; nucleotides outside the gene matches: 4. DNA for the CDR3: TGCGCCAGCAGCCAAGACCCTCAGGGGGATCAGCCCCAGCATTTT. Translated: CASSQDPQGDQPQHF.

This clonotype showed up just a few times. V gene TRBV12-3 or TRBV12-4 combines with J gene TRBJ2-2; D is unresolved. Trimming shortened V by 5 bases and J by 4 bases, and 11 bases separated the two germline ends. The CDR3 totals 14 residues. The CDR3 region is CASSPKHVTGELFF. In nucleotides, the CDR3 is TGTGCCAGCAGTCCAAAACATGTCACCGGGGAGCTGTTTTTT.